This TCR beta chain was recovered during a study of T-cell reconstitution after alpha-beta-depleted transplantation in children. Study-level points and caveats: Where some patients showed high TCRbeta diversity at day 60, it came from recipient T cells and thymic progenitors that had survived. T-cell counts and diversity were attributed mostly to newly produced T cells one year after transplant. Several hundred graft clones that had expanded were reportedly the source of alpha-beta T cells about two months after transplant.

V lost 10 bases, J lost 5 bases, and 8 bases stayed unmatched. The CDR3 contains 13 residues. Germline CDR1 and CDR2: ENHRY and SYGVKD. Construction of the TCRbeta library involved unique molecular identifiers. One entry per CDR3 protein, called by TCRdb with MiXCR from the PCR reads. The data show 250,000 to 300,000 distinct CDR3 sequences, 7.5% to 9% seen once. This clonotype was found many times. What it recognizes is unknown. The sample consisted of peripheral blood, taken 360 days after TCRalphabeta/CD19-depleted stem cell transplant. This TCR was recovered from a female patient between 2 and 15 years old who had a stem cell transplant for Fanconi anemia, so the T cells may come from the graft donor. V usage is TRBV10-3 and J usage is TRBJ2-3; 8 positions agree with TRBD1. The CDR3 DNA is TGTGCCACAGGGACAGGTTGGATAGATACGCAGTATTTT. It yields the protein CATGTGWIDTQYF.